This passage covers 17 T cell receptor beta chains from one sample sequenced in a study of beta chain features in type 1 diabetes. The isolated RNA, all of it, was reverse transcribed, so expressed TCRB transcripts were what got sequenced. Profiled with immunoSEQ multiplex PCR; TCRdb holds only in-frame clones, not every one. The sample shows roughly 330,000 clones, around 10% of them seen only once. The sample taken for sequencing was naive CD4+ T cells from blood. The receptors come from a woman between 25 and 40 years old in good health.

This clone came up a few times. The V gene is TRBV9, the J gene TRBJ2-5; 12 bases fit TRBD1. The germline V gene has CDR1 SGDLS and CDR2 YYNGEE. The ends lost 1 base at V and 7 bases at J; junction bases unmatched: 17. The CDR3 is made up of 19 amino acids. CDR3 nucleotides: TGTGCCAGCAGCGTATTAGACCCCAGGGACAGGGGGCCGCCGGGGACCCAGTACTTC. It is translated as CASSVLDPRDRGPPGTQYF.

The rearrangement uses TRBV15 and TRBJ2-1; 8 bases align to TRBD2. J was trimmed by 7 bases and V by 0 bases; bases with no gene match: 11. In germline, CDR1 is LNHNV, CDR2 YYDKDF (reference sequence). The CDR3 covers 17 residues. CDR3 in DNA: TGTGCCACCAGCAGAGAGTTGAGCGGGAGTCTTCGTAATGAGCAGTTCTTC. Translated, it gives CATSRELSGSLRNEQFF.

Points on this clone: This specimen includes other DNA sequences encoding the same CDR3. The chain links TRBV5-1 to TRBJ2-7, with 9 bases matching TRBD2. Germline CDR1 reads SGHRS; CDR2 reads YFSETQ. After removal of 0 bases from V and 6 bases from J, the junction contained 7 bases not matched to a gene. The length of the CDR3 is 15 residues. Here the CDR3 DNA reads TGCGCCAGCAGCTTGGTAGCGGGAGCCCTCGGCGAGCAGTACTTC. It yields the protein CASSLVAGALGEQYF.

A few counts support this clone. The chain recombines TRBV4-3 with TRBJ2-7; a weak D match, TRBD2 (6 bases). The ends were cut back, 0 bases at V and 3 bases at J, with 15 bases in the middle. The CDR3 is made up of 16 amino acids. Germline V gene sequence: CDR1 LGHNA, CDR2 YSLEER. CDR3 in DNA: TGCGCCAGCAGCCAAGATTTGGGGGGTCCACTCTACGAGCAGTACTTC. It yields the protein CASSQDLGGPLYEQYF.

The rearrangement uses TRBV2 and TRBJ2-7, with TRBD1 as a possible D gene (6 bases). There are 12 residues in the CDR3. Germline CDR1 is SNHLY and CDR2 is FYNNEI. Between the trimmed V and J ends, which lost 8 bases and 2 bases, there was a span of 10 bases. The CDR3 DNA reads TGTGCCAGCGGGCAGGGGACCTACGAGCAGTACTTC. Its protein product is CASGQGTYEQYF.

This chain joins TRBV5-1 and TRBJ1-3, with unresolved D. The CDR3 loop spans 14 amino acids. Germline V gene sequence: CDR1 SGHRS, CDR2 YFSETQ. Trimming removed 2 bases from V and 0 bases from J, with 6 bases in between. The CDR3 region has the DNA TGCGCCAGCAGCTTCGGGAACTCTGGAAACACCATATATTTT. Its translation: CASSFGNSGNTIYF.

The sample holds a few counts of this clone. The rearrangement links TRBV21-1 to TRBJ2-3; the D call of TRBD2 is as the table states it, not checked on the DNA. TRBV21-1 is labeled a pseudogene. The CDR3 runs 21 residues. The CDR3 is CASSKVGTSGSEGYGTDTQYF. The CDR3, as DNA: TGTGCCAGCAGCAAAGTGGGGACTAGCGGGAGTGAGGGCTACGGCACAGATACGCAGTATTTT.

This clone turned up a few times. The gene calls are TRBV2 and TRBJ2-2; maybe TRBD1 (6 bases). Trimming cost V 6 bases and J 8 bases, with 16 bases left between them. Germline assignment: CDR1 SNHLY and CDR2 FYNNEI. This CDR3 region has 14 residues. In DNA form, the CDR3 reads TGTGCCAGCAGCCCGGTACAGGGAATGGGGGAGCTGTTTTTT. Translating it yields CASSPVQGMGELFF.

Of note for this clone: Additional DNA sequences in this sample encode the identical CDR3. This chain joins TRBV7-9 and TRBJ2-5; D ambiguous. Germline CDR1 is SEHNR and CDR2 is FQNEAQ (reference sequence). The CDR3 has 12 residues. Trimming stripped 1 base from V and 5 bases from J, with 5 bases between. CDR3 DNA: TGTGCCAGCAGCTTAGTTCGGGAGACCCAGTACTTC. This encodes CASSLVRETQYF.

This clone was found a few times. The chain is built from TRBV4-3 and TRBJ1-3, with a weak D call TRBD1 (5 bases). CDR1 LGHNA and CDR2 YSLEER come from the germline V gene. Trimming pared 0 bases from V and 1 base from J, leaving 7 bases between. The CDR3 has 15 residues. In nucleotides, the CDR3 is TGCGCCAGCAGCCAAGAATCAGGGTCTGGAAACACCATATATTTT. This sequence encodes CASSQESGSGNTIYF.

The J gene is TRBJ1-2, the V gene TRBV5-1, with D perhaps matching TRBD1 (5 bases). The CDR3 extends over 14 amino acids. Trimming left V 0 bases short and J 8 bases short, with 14 bases between. Germline-derived CDR1 and CDR2 are SGHRS and YFSETQ. The CDR3 loop is CASSLEGSLAGYTF. CDR3 nucleotide sequence: TGCGCCAGCAGCTTGGAGGGGTCTCTAGCGGGCTACACCTTC.

This clone appeared a few times. The genes are TRBV15 and TRBJ2-1; 10 bases align to TRBD2. The CDR3 loop spans 15 amino acids. The trim removed 5 bases at V and 15 bases at J, leaving 16 bases unmatched. The germline V gene has CDR1 LNHNV and CDR2 YYDKDF (reference sequence). CDR3 nucleotides: TGTGCCACCAGCCCATCCCGGGCTAGCGGGAGCGACTTGTTCTTC. Residues: CATSPSRASGSDLFF.

CDR3 sequence reads: CAWGRTGNQPQHF. Here the CDR3 DNA reads TGTGCCTGGGGGAGGACAGGGAATCAGCCCCAGCATTTT. This chain joins TRBV30 and TRBJ1-5, with 8 bases fitting TRBD1. Trimming at V came to 5 bases and at J to 4 bases, leaving 4 bases not matched to a gene. Germline loops: CDR1 GTSNPN, CDR2 SVGIG (reference sequence). The CDR3 has 13 residues.

This clone was counted between two and nine times. The rearrangement links TRBV5-1 to TRBJ2-4; perhaps TRBD1 as D (6 bases). The CDR3 is 16 amino acids. Trimming left V 6 bases short and J 0 bases short, with 16 bases between. Per the germline V gene, CDR1 is SGHRS and CDR2 is YFSETQ. CDR3 coding DNA: TGCGCCAGCACAAAGGCAGGGGTGGTAGCCAAAAACATTCAGTACTTC. This gives the protein CASTKAGVVAKNIQYF.

This clone turned up a few times. V and J are TRBV28 and TRBJ1-5; 7 bases are shared with TRBD1. The J segment lost 6 bases and the V segment lost 4 bases, leaving 6 bases of the junction unmatched. CDR3 size: 14 residues. Germline lookup yields CDR1 MDHEN and CDR2 SYDVKM. The CDR3 sequence: CASSSTGEAQPQHF. DNA of the CDR3: TGTGCCAGCAGTTCCACAGGGGAAGCTCAGCCCCAGCATTTT.

The genes are TRBV30 and TRBJ1-1; 10 bases are shared with TRBD1. Germline lookup yields CDR1 GTSNPN and CDR2 SVGIG (reference sequence). Trimming took 5 bases from V and 1 from J; bases not matched to a gene: 7. The CDR3 contains 15 residues. Here the CDR3 reads CAWYGTGVQNTEAFF. CDR3 DNA: TGTGCCTGGTACGGGACAGGGGTACAGAACACTGAAGCTTTCTTT.

This clone was seen a few times. This chain connects TRBV5-1 to TRBJ2-2, with D unresolved. Trimming took off 2 bases at V and 3 bases at J, with 8 bases between the two ends. CDR1 is SGHRS and CDR2 is YFSETQ in the germline V gene. The length of the CDR3 is 14 residues. This CDR3 reads CASSFTRDTGELFF. In nucleotides, the CDR3 is TGCGCCAGCAGCTTTACGAGAGACACCGGGGAGCTGTTTTTT.